The present T cell receptor beta chain was sequenced within a study of cytomegalovirus exposure and HLA in healthy donors (dated by TCRdb to 2017 to 2019). About the investigation overall: According to an earlier analysis of several hundred of the donors, about 179 million T cells yielded 117 million unique TCR beta sequences and 276 Gb of sequence data. Rather than using new phenotypic data, the later analysis identified candidate immune exposures from TCR beta sequences and from how often those sequences occurred across donors. About 280 gigabases of sequencing data and 70 million to 95 million unique TCR sequences made up an early release that covered under 750 HLA-typed donors. The aim of the study was to test whether cataloging public T cell receptors could identify signatures of past pathogen exposure. Of the 398 genotyped donors, roughly 80% fell in the genetic ancestry cluster associated with self-reported Caucasian donors. Every discovery cohort repertoire had been produced on one sequencing platform. Class I and class II HLA loci were covered by the typing at four-digit resolution. To predict cytomegalovirus infection status, the study brought together high-throughput TCR immunosequencing, statistical association of individual TCRs with disease status, and machine learning. In a later analysis, previously published TCR beta repertoires from 500 to 750 donors were re-analyzed and high-resolution HLA genotyping was added so that TCR occurrence patterns could be studied. An earlier analysis of a few hundred of the donors applied high-throughput TCR beta sequencing to assess whether each TCR beta V gene segment acted as functional or pseudogenic. Donor age, sex, ethnicity and CMV serostatus were compiled alongside the repertoire data. A later genetic analysis took genome-wide SNP genotypes for about three fifths of the 666 donors and used that subset as a discovery cohort. In addition to the first cohort of 666 subjects, a separate validation cohort of 120 different subjects was used. The study profiled the T cell repertoires of 500 to 800 subjects by immunosequencing and related them to cytomegalovirus serostatus. Roughly five DR-DQ haplotypes were handled as single units for association and clustering because linkage in the cohort was strong. On average, about 200,000 unique TCR beta nucleotide sequences were sequenced per donor among 398 genotyped donors of the cohort, with roughly 18% of those sequences being non-productive. Typing coverage differed by locus: A, B, C, DRB1 and DQB1 were typed in roughly 629-640 donors, DQA1 in approximately 520, DPA1 in approximately 610, and DPB1 in roughly 470. The full study reports these points: A later analysis found that HLA-associated TCR beta chains were more clonally expanded and had lower generation probabilities than equally common non-associated chains. For the cohort, immune exposure information was limited to CMV serostatus. A cluster of highly shared sequence variants was judged likely to be a technical artifact of the sequencing pipeline. When HLA alleles, especially DR and DQ, strongly co-occurred, attributing TCR associations to individual alleles was difficult. In the study, about 150 TCR beta chains were listed as associated with cytomegalovirus. The cohort was sequenced for TCR beta chains only, and without alpha or paired-chain data the features that could be detected were limited. Some IMGT-functional V segments, including TRBV6-2 and TRBV6-3, could not be told apart with the 87-base-pair reads, so those segments were excluded. The classifier was reported to diagnose cytomegalovirus status with high specificity and sensitivity in both the original and validation cohorts. Broadly in line with IMGT annotations, most TCR beta V segments showed up in productive rearrangements about 90% or about 30% of the time in an earlier analysis of approximately 600 of the donors. Presence/absence analyses assumed roughly uniform sequencing depth across donors, an assumption that may not hold. A further reported finding was that TCR beta sequences accurately predicted the HLA-A and HLA-B alleles for most subjects in the first cohort. According to a later analysis, most CMV-associated TCR beta chains appeared to be HLA-restricted, and the HLA associations seemed to be driven largely by CMV exposure. Several of the top co-occurrence clusters appeared to be linked to parvovirus B19, influenza, CMV and Epstein-Barr virus, according to a later analysis. A later genetic analysis associated a missense DCLRE1C variant with V-gene and J-gene trimming of TCR beta chains, and an independent cohort replicated the association. Because counts were too low, 15 or so rarely observed V segments, including chromosome 9 orphons, were excluded from the earlier analysis of fewer than 650 of the donors. Specific HLA alleles were associated with 15,000 to 20,000 TCR beta sequences at a false discovery rate of 0.05 in a later analysis. In a later genetic analysis, fewer N-insertions in productive TCRs were reported among donors in an Asian-associated ancestry cluster than the roughly 640-donor mean. A few of the identified cytomegalovirus-associated TCR beta chains were confirmed in vitro to be specific for cytomegalovirus antigens. The authors suggested that the approach could potentially be extended to other disease states and immunological phenotypes. HLA typing was unavailable for some donors at each locus, so association tests used only the typed subset. Most TCR sequences were observed very rarely across donors, whereas some public TCRs were present in many individuals. In a later analysis, TCR association rates were found to vary across HLA loci, with the most associated TCRs seen for DRB1 alleles and the fewest for HLA-C alleles. Correlated functional status among segregating V segments might reflect linkage disequilibrium, but an unknown experimental factor could not be ruled out.

Worth noting for this clone: This clone's antigen is unknown. The sample holds no much larger clone one base away, and base qualities are not on file.

The CDR3 starts with the cysteine, ends with the phenylalanine, and has 15 residues. Of all the DNA, just the CDR3 is kept, 45 bases in frame from base 1. The germline V gene provides CDR1 MGHRA and CDR2 YSYEKL. V drops 5 bases and J drops 1 base, leaving 12 bases in between. Library prep was done by the immunoSEQ multiplex PCR assay. For the multiplex PCR, a mixture combining 60 forward primers for TCR Vbeta segments and 13 reverse primers for TCR Jbeta segments was used. The CDR3 region of rearranged TCR beta genes was amplified from genomic DNA with a multiplex PCR assay. On the Illumina HiSeq System, the amplified TCR beta libraries were sequenced as 87-base-pair reads. The published analysis was carried out like this. In a later analysis, some 80 million unique TCR beta chains were counted across the approximately 640 repertoires, and some 10 million of these chains were shared by at least two donors. Raw reads were error-corrected and collapsed into unique sequences with a nearest-neighbor algorithm that merged closely related sequences to remove PCR and sequencing errors. V, D and J gene segments were assigned by aligning CDR3 sequences to IMGT reference sequences. For a sequence to be retained, a match of at least six nucleotides to both a V gene segment and a J gene segment was required. Rearrangements were classified as productive when the CDR3 lacked stop codons and remained in frame with V and J, and all other rearrangements were classified as non-productive. Following IMGT convention, CDR3 was defined as the stretch from the second conserved V-encoded cysteine up to the conserved J-encoded phenylalanine. The earlier analysis of 587 of the donors excluded sequences that lacked an unambiguous match to a single V gene segment. In an earlier analysis of approximately 590 of the donors, V segments were called functional above 56.7% productive rearrangements and were called segregating when the between-donor standard deviation exceeded 5%. A statistical classification framework was developed to diagnose cytomegalovirus status using the catalog of TCR beta chain sequences. A later analysis assigned V and J genes by comparing TCR nucleotide sequences with IMGT/GENE-DB human TR gene sequences. The TCRdist pipeline was used in a later analysis to assign CDR3 sequences and most-parsimonious VDJ recombination scenarios. A later analysis defined each TCR beta chain by its CDR3 amino acid sequence plus V-gene family, and excluded reads lacking a unique V-gene family. A later analysis removed roughly 590 highly shared, low-generation-probability nucleotide sequences to deal with suspected cross-contamination and a sequencing artifact. For each public chain, a later analysis derived a clonal expansion index from normalized ranks of inferred template counts within each repertoire. In a later analysis, generation probabilities were computed with a VDJ recombination model fitted to out-of-frame rearrangements, and the resulting probabilities were checked against IGoR. Hypergeometric tests were used in a later analysis to score TCR-TCR, TCR-HLA and TCR-CMV co-occurrence, with a repertoire-size bias correction applied to the TCR pairs. A later analysis estimated false discovery rates by permuting HLA or CMV assignments 20 times. In a later analysis, co-occurring TCRs were grouped using DBSCAN, and TCRdist sequence similarity was added for clustering within HLA-allele-positive subsets. Co-occurrence clustering excluded repertoires with fewer than 30,000 or more than 120,000 public chains, plus five with anomalous nucleotide sharing. TCRdb's version of the immuneACCESS table is confined to in-frame rearrangements and falls short of the full clone set. An unresolved V gene accounts for under half of the shortfall where checked; the remainder is of unknown origin. V, J and clone size reflect that table, while D and trimming were determined from the DNA. Recorded for this sample are around 150,000 clones; roughly nine tenths of them occurred a single time. Over 0.8% of the sample is taken by the ten largest.

In total, over 600 healthy bone marrow donors made up the cohort. All cohort members were sampled while nominally healthy, although unrecorded immune exposures were likely present. The donor was CMV seronegative and belonged to the group of 352 seronegative cohort members. Every donor gave a peripheral blood sample, and the peripheral blood mononuclear cells from that sample were used for TCR beta sequencing. Genomic DNA was extracted from the blood cell samples with the Qiagen DNeasy Blood Extraction Kit. The TCR was taken from a woman in her 30s in good health and CMV-seronegative. The sample taken for sequencing was PBMCs. The rearrangement joined TRBV4-1 to TRBJ1-5, with the D gene uncertain. The nucleotide sequence is TGCGCCAGCAGCTACGACTATGTGAGCAATCAGCCCCAGCATTTT. Translated, it gives CASSYDYVSNQPQHF.